Included here is one TCR beta chain sequence, with context. A single record per CDR3 protein comes from TCRdb applying MiXCR to the RT-PCR reads. The table lists about 960,000 distinct CDR3 sequences, 15% to 20% of them singletons. The source of the sample is a study of patients and donors after allogeneic stem cell transplantation. The receptor comes from a human donor who was either an allogeneic HSCT recipient or a stem cell or donor lymphocyte infusion donor (not recorded which). It is not recorded whose cells these are; they may come from a transplant donor. Sequenced input: blood, either unsorted or a sorted T cell fraction (not recorded which).

CDR3 DNA sequence: TGCGCCAGCAGCTTGGTTGGGACAGGGGGCTTGGACACTGAAGCTTTCTTT. Its translation: CASSLVGTGGLDTEAFF. The chain links TRBV5-1 to TRBJ1-1; 12 bases are a match to TRBD1. CDR1 and CDR2 (germline): SGHRS, YFSETQ. This CDR3 spans 17 amino acids. Germline trimming cut 0 bases from V and 3 bases from J; bases unmatched to any gene: 6. The variable domain in full, with the rest retrieved from reference TRBV5-1 and TRBJ1-1, is KAGVTQTPRYLIKTRGQQVTLSCSPISGHRSVSWYQQTPGQGLQFLFEYFSETQRNKGNFPGRFSGRQFSNSRSEMNVSTLELGDSALYLCASSLVGTGGLDTEAFFGQGTRLTVV.